A selection of T cell receptor beta chains follows, all from one sample in a study of cytomegalovirus exposure and HLA in healthy donors. Only in-frame clones appear in the TCRdb table, and some are missing; sequencing was by immunoSEQ multiplex PCR. This sample has tens of thousands of clones, with over 75% found just once. The sequencing sample was made of PBMCs. These receptors were obtained from a man between 35 and 55 years old in good health and CMV-seronegative. CDR3s include the opening cysteine and the closing phenylalanine or tryptophan. The D gene is left open where the match is weak. Only part of the rows carry a size: once, few, many, or a class if the clone is expanded.

size	V	J	D	DNA	CDR3
NA	TRBV6-5	TRBJ2-4	NA	TGTGCCAGCAGTTACGAGGGTGGGAACATTCAGTACTTC	CASSYEGGNIQYF
NA	TRBV28	TRBJ2-1	NA	TGTGCCAGCATTGGCGGCGGCTCCTACAATGAGCAGTTCTTC	CASIGGGSYNEQFF
NA	TRBV5-1	TRBJ2-3	TRBD2	TGCGCCAGCAGCGAGCGGGGGAACACAGATACGCAGTATTTT	CASSERGNTDTQYF
NA	TRBV21-1	TRBJ2-5	NA	TGTGCCAGCAGAGAACTAGGAGCGGAGACCCAGTACTTC	CASRELGAETQYF
NA	TRBV18	TRBJ2-1	TRBD1	TGTGCCAGCTCACTTGGGACAGGGGGGTCCAATGAGCAGTTCTTC	CASSLGTGGSNEQFF
NA	TRBV5-1	TRBJ2-1	TRBD1	TGCGCCAGCAGCCCGACGGGACAGGGGGCCTATGAGCAGTTCTTC	CASSPTGQGAYEQFF
NA	TRBV7-3	TRBJ1-1	NA	TGTGCCAGCAGCGTCGACTCGAGCAGTGAAGCTTTCTTT	CASSVDSSSEAFF
NA	TRBV5-1	TRBJ2-5	NA	TGCGCCAGCAGCGTTGGAACAGGGTTGGAGACCCAGTACTTC	CASSVGTGLETQYF
NA	TRBV10-3	TRBJ1-6	TRBD1	TGTGCCATCAGTGAGTCGAAGGCGGGACAGGTTTTAAATTCACCCCTCCACTTT	CAISESKAGQVLNSPLHF
NA	TRBV5-4	TRBJ2-7	NA	TGTGCCAGCAGCTTCGGAGGGGGCAATTACGAGCAGTACTTC	CASSFGGGNYEQYF
NA	TRBV19	TRBJ2-2	TRBD2	TGTGCCAGTTCTTGGGCGGGAGACCGCACCGGGGAGCTGTTTTTT	CASSWAGDRTGELFF
NA	TRBV6-1	TRBJ2-1	TRBD2	TGTGCCAGCAGTGAACAAAGCGGGGTGGGCAATGAGCAGTTCTTC	CASSEQSGVGNEQFF
NA	TRBV4-2	TRBJ2-7	NA	TGTGCCAGCAGCCAAGGTTTGGGCAGCTCCTACGAGCAGTACTTC	CASSQGLGSSYEQYF
NA	TRBV15	TRBJ1-2	TRBD1	TGTGCCACCAGCAGACCGGGACAGCTTATGAACTATGGCTACACCTTC	CATSRPGQLMNYGYTF
few	TRBV5-1	TRBJ2-7	NA	TGCGCCAGCAGCTTAGCACAGGCAAGCTACGAGCAGTACTTC	CASSLAQASYEQYF
NA	TRBV28	TRBJ1-2	TRBD1	TGTGCGAGCAGGGGGGGGAGCTATGGCTACACCTTC	CASRGGSYGYTF
NA	TRBV18	TRBJ2-7	TRBD2	TGTGCCAGCTCACTCGGGGGGGAGACCTCGTGCGAGCAGTACTTC	CASSLGGETSCEQYF
NA	TRBV7-9	TRBJ1-2	NA	TGTGCCAGCAGCTTGGCCGGTGACAAAAGAAATGGCTACACCTTC	CASSLAGDKRNGYTF
once	TRBV5-1	TRBJ2-1	TRBD2	TGCGCCGGCAGCTTGGAAGGGACTAGCTTCAATGAGCAGTTCTTC	CAGSLEGTSFNEQFF
NA	TRBV6-5	TRBJ2-3	TRBD2	TGTGCCAGCCGAAGCGGGGGTAGCACAGATACGCAGTATTTT	CASRSGGSTDTQYF
NA	TRBV18	TRBJ1-3	NA	TGTGCCAGCTCACCACTCTCCGAGGGGACAGGAAACACCATATATTTT	CASSPLSEGTGNTIYF